The 10 T cell receptor beta chains below were found in one sample sequenced in a study of blood T cells in healthy people across ages. With a J-beta primer mix and a sample-barcoded 5' primer, a second PCR ran about 7 to 12 cycles. TCRdb reprocessed the 5' RACE reads via MiXCR and lists one record per CDR3 protein. Among about 700,000 distinct CDR3 sequences, approximately 30% were seen once, and the ten largest hold 15%. The sample consisted of blood. These receptors were taken from a woman older than 75 in good health.

This clonotype was counted at least ten times. This chain joins TRBV3-1 and TRBJ2-5; 8 bases map to TRBD2. V lost 0 bases to trimming and J lost 4 bases; unmatched junction nucleotides: 7. Germline V lookup: CDR1 LGHDT, CDR2 YNNKEL (reference sequence). The CDR3 covers 16 residues. CDR3 sequence reads: CASSQDPAGAGETQYF. Written as DNA, the CDR3 is TGTGCCAGCAGCCAAGATCCAGCGGGGGCGGGAGAGACCCAGTACTTC.

Ten or more counts support this clonotype. The genes are TRBV28 and TRBJ2-3, with 10 bases matching TRBD2. This CDR3 has 16 amino acids. With 6 bases clipped from V and 2 bases from J, the junction kept 8 bases outside the gene matches. CDR1 is MDHEN, CDR2 SYDVKM, per germline. The CDR3, as DNA: TGTGCCAGCAGCGCTAGACTAGCGGGTTTCACAGATACGCAGTATTTT. Translating it yields CASSARLAGFTDTQYF.

This clonotype was observed at least ten times. CDR3 coding DNA: TGTGCCAGCAGCTCGTTAGGGACTAGCGTGTCCTACAATGAGCAGTTCTTC. It yields the protein CASSSLGTSVSYNEQFF. V gene TRBV7-3 combines with J gene TRBJ2-1; 10 nucleotides agree with TRBD2. Germline V CDR1 and CDR2: SGHTA, FQGTGA. CDR3 length: 17 amino acids. V gave up 4 bases and J gave up 1 base; unmatched junction bases: 7.

The chain carries TRBV12-3 or TRBV12-4 and TRBJ2-3; 10 bases are shared with TRBD2. J was trimmed by 11 bases and V by 8 bases; bases with no gene match: 25. This CDR3 has 18 residues. The CDR3 here is CASVKGTSARFSADVQYF. CDR3 DNA sequence: TGTGCCAGCGTAAAGGGGACTAGCGCCCGATTTAGCGCAGATGTGCAGTATTTT.

The rearrangement joins TRBV20-1 to TRBJ1-5; D might be TRBD1 (6 bases). There are 14 residues in the CDR3. Germline CDR1 is DFQATT and CDR2 is SNEGSKA (reference sequence). The germline V and J ends were trimmed by 5 bases and 0 bases, with 11 bases remaining between them. The CDR3: CSAPRTASNQPQHF. Written as DNA, the CDR3 is TGCAGTGCTCCCAGGACAGCTAGCAATCAGCCCCAGCATTTT.

The chain combines TRBV18 with TRBJ2-7, with 7 positions matching TRBD1. The CDR3 runs to 13 residues. The germline gives CDR1 KGHSH, CDR2 LQKENI. V lost 6 bases and J lost 6; bases outside the gene matches: 8. CDR3 sequence (DNA): TGTGCCAGCTCCGGGACAGCAACCTGCGAGCAGTACTTC. This encodes CASSGTATCEQYF.

The rearrangement joins TRBV29-1 to TRBJ1-1, with D possibly matching TRBD1 (6 bases). The CDR3 is made up of 12 amino acids. The germline gives CDR1 SQVTM, CDR2 ANQGSEA. The germline V and J ends were trimmed by 5 bases and 12 bases, with 19 bases remaining between them. CDR3: CSVLLNQGRSFF. Here the CDR3 DNA reads TGCAGCGTTCTCTTAAATCAGGGGAGGTCTTTCTTT.

This clonotype was seen at least ten times. The J gene is TRBJ2-4, the V gene TRBV6-1; D is perhaps TRBD1 or TRBD2 (5 bases each). The germline V gene encodes CDR1 MNHNS and CDR2 SASEGT. The CDR3 spans 20 residues. Trimming took off 2 bases at V and 7 bases at J, with 30 bases between the two ends. The CDR3 DNA reads as TGTGCCAGCAGTGAACGATTGGTCGGGGCCGATGGAGGTGGTCGGAACATTCAGTACTTC. It specifies CASSERLVGADGGGRNIQYF.

There are a few counts of this clonotype. A much more abundant neighbour one base away suggests this may be a read error. The chain recombines TRBV5-5 with TRBJ1-2, with TRBD1 matching over 7 bases. The ends lost 4 bases at V and 4 bases at J; junction bases unmatched: 10. This CDR3 is built from 15 residues. Germline V CDR1 and CDR2: SGHKS, YYEKEE (reference sequence). DNA for the CDR3: TGTGCCAGCAGCACGACAGGGTTGGGGGTCTATGGCTACACCTTC. Residues: CASSTTGLGVYGYTF.

This clonotype has at least ten counts. This chain joins TRBV3-1 and TRBJ2-1; D remains unclear. Trimming stripped 1 base from V and 9 bases from J, with 10 bases between. The CDR3 is 13 residues long. Germline CDR1 LGHDT, CDR2 YNNKEL (reference sequence). This CDR3 reads CASSQVVPGEQFF. DNA for the CDR3: TGTGCCAGCAGCCAAGTAGTACCCGGTGAGCAGTTCTTC.